The rows below give T cell receptor beta chains drawn from one sample of a study of T cell responses to AZD1222 COVID-19 vaccine. Measured with immunoSEQ multiplex PCR; TCRdb has only the in-frame clones, and not every one. The sample gives about 170,000 clones, around 88% of which show up once; around 0.99% is in the top ten. Source: peripheral blood, taken 28 days after the second AZD1222 dose. The receptors shown here come from an adult who received the AZD1222 COVID-19 vaccine. The CDR3 runs from the conserved cysteine through the conserved F or W. D genes are given only for firm matches. For some rows the clone size is stated as once, few or many, or as a class when expanded; others skip it.

j_gene: TRBJ1-4; abundance: NA; v_gene: TRBV7-9; d_gene: TRBD1; CDR3nt: TGTGCCAGCAGCAGGGGGACAGGGGGCTCGTCTTCAAATGAAAAACTGTTTTTT; CDR3aa: CASSRGTGGSSSNEKLFF
j_gene: TRBJ1-1; abundance: NA; v_gene: TRBV4-2; d_gene: NA; CDR3nt: TGTGCCAGCAGCCAAGAGAAGAACACTGAAGCTTTCTTT; CDR3aa: CASSQEKNTEAFF
j_gene: TRBJ1-6; abundance: NA; v_gene: TRBV7-9; d_gene: TRBD1; CDR3nt: TGTGCCAGCAGCGTCGATTGGGACAGGGGTTATTCACCCCTCCACTTT; CDR3aa: CASSVDWDRGYSPLHF
j_gene: TRBJ2-5; abundance: NA; v_gene: TRBV6-5; d_gene: NA; CDR3nt: TGTGCCAGCAGTTCTCGGGTGGAAGAGACCCAGTACTTC; CDR3aa: CASSSRVEETQYF
j_gene: TRBJ2-2; abundance: NA; v_gene: TRBV3-1/TRBV3-2; d_gene: NA; CDR3nt: TGTGCCAGCAGCCAAGCTGGGGTCGGGGAGCTGTTTTTT; CDR3aa: CASSQAGVGELFF
j_gene: TRBJ1-5; abundance: NA; v_gene: TRBV7-2; d_gene: NA; CDR3nt: TGTGCCAGCAGCTTAGCGCCTAATCAGCCCCAGCATTTT; CDR3aa: CASSLAPNQPQHF
j_gene: TRBJ1-5; abundance: NA; v_gene: TRBV12-3/TRBV12-4; d_gene: TRBD1; CDR3nt: TGTGCCAGCAGTGGAACAGGGGATCAGCCCCAGCATTTT; CDR3aa: CASSGTGDQPQHF
j_gene: TRBJ1-6; abundance: NA; v_gene: TRBV12-3/TRBV12-4; d_gene: NA; CDR3nt: TGTGCCAGCAGTTTGGAGTCACCCCTCCACTTT; CDR3aa: CASSLESPLHF
j_gene: TRBJ2-1; abundance: NA; v_gene: TRBV18; d_gene: TRBD2; CDR3nt: TGTGCCAGCTCACCCCCGGGACTAGCGGTCTCCTACAATGAGCAGTTCTTC; CDR3aa: CASSPPGLAVSYNEQFF
j_gene: TRBJ1-4; abundance: NA; v_gene: TRBV7-9; d_gene: TRBD1; CDR3nt: TGTGCCAGCAGGACCACGGGACAGGGCAATGAAAAACTGTTTTTT; CDR3aa: CASRTTGQGNEKLFF
j_gene: TRBJ1-2; abundance: NA; v_gene: TRBV6-5; d_gene: NA; CDR3nt: TGTGCCAGCAGTCCGTTTTTTAGGCGGGACTATGGCTACACCTTC; CDR3aa: CASSPFFRRDYGYTF
j_gene: TRBJ1-2; abundance: NA; v_gene: TRBV29-1; d_gene: TRBD1; CDR3nt: TGCAGCGTCCAGGGGGCGCATGGCTACACCTTC; CDR3aa: CSVQGAHGYTF
j_gene: TRBJ1-3; abundance: NA; v_gene: TRBV19; d_gene: TRBD1; CDR3nt: TGTGCCAGTAGTTCGACAGGGGTGTTTTCTGGAAACACCATATATTTT; CDR3aa: CASSSTGVFSGNTIYF
j_gene: TRBJ1-5; abundance: NA; v_gene: TRBV6-5; d_gene: NA; CDR3nt: TGTGCCAGCAGTTACTCGGGACAAGGAAGCAATCAGCCCCAGCATTTT; CDR3aa: CASSYSGQGSNQPQHF
j_gene: TRBJ2-7; abundance: NA; v_gene: TRBV4-2; d_gene: NA; CDR3nt: TGTGCCAGCAGCCAAGACGCGGGGTCCTTCTACGAGCAGTACTTC; CDR3aa: CASSQDAGSFYEQYF
j_gene: TRBJ2-3; abundance: NA; v_gene: TRBV7-9; d_gene: NA; CDR3nt: TGTGCCAGCAGCTTGAACAGGATGGACACAGATACGCAGTATTTT; CDR3aa: CASSLNRMDTDTQYF
j_gene: TRBJ1-1; abundance: NA; v_gene: TRBV29-1; d_gene: TRBD1; CDR3nt: TGCAGCGTTGAAGTATTCGTCGGGACAGGGTCGAACACTGAAGCTTTCTTT; CDR3aa: CSVEVFVGTGSNTEAFF
j_gene: TRBJ2-7; abundance: NA; v_gene: TRBV7-7; d_gene: NA; CDR3nt: TGTGCCAGCAGCCAGAATACAGGGTCCGGCGAGCAGTACTTC; CDR3aa: CASSQNTGSGEQYF
j_gene: TRBJ1-5; abundance: NA; v_gene: TRBV7-5; d_gene: NA; CDR3nt: TGTGCCAGAAGCCCAGCATGGCCCCAGCATTTT; CDR3aa: CARSPAWPQHF
j_gene: TRBJ1-1; abundance: NA; v_gene: TRBV6-5; d_gene: NA; CDR3nt: TGTGCCAGCTTTGGAAGGGATCTCGATTTCTTT; CDR3aa: CASFGRDLDFF
j_gene: TRBJ1-5; abundance: few; v_gene: TRBV19; d_gene: NA; CDR3nt: TGTGCCAGTAGCCCCCTTGTACAGTACAATCAGCCCCAGCATTTT; CDR3aa: CASSPLVQYNQPQHF
j_gene: TRBJ2-3; abundance: NA; v_gene: TRBV28; d_gene: NA; CDR3nt: TGTGCCAGCAGTCTCTCTCTCGCGGGCGACACCACAGATACGCAGTATTTT; CDR3aa: CASSLSLAGDTTDTQYF
j_gene: TRBJ2-1; abundance: NA; v_gene: TRBV20-1; d_gene: TRBD1; CDR3nt: TGCAGACCAGGGGGCAATGAGCAGTTCTTC; CDR3aa: CRPGGNEQFF
j_gene: TRBJ1-4; abundance: NA; v_gene: TRBV4-3; d_gene: NA; CDR3nt: TGCGCCAGCAGCCAAGACGGCTTTCCAGGGAAAAGTGAAAAACTGTTTTTT; CDR3aa: CASSQDGFPGKSEKLFF
j_gene: TRBJ2-7; abundance: few; v_gene: TRBV11-3; d_gene: NA; CDR3nt: TGTGCCAGCAGCTTAGAACCCGGATACGAGCAGTACTTC; CDR3aa: CASSLEPGYEQYF
j_gene: TRBJ2-1; abundance: NA; v_gene: TRBV2; d_gene: NA; CDR3nt: TGTGCCAGCAGCCGGACAGAATTCTACAATGAGCAGTTCTTC; CDR3aa: CASSRTEFYNEQFF
j_gene: TRBJ1-3; abundance: NA; v_gene: TRBV12-5; d_gene: NA; CDR3nt: TGTGCTAGTGTAGGTGGGGTCAACTCTGGAAACACCATATATTTT; CDR3aa: CASVGGVNSGNTIYF
j_gene: TRBJ2-7; abundance: NA; v_gene: TRBV19; d_gene: NA; CDR3nt: TGTGCCAGTAGTATAGTCTTGGTGGGCAGGGAAGGAAACGAGCAGTACTTC; CDR3aa: CASSIVLVGREGNEQYF
j_gene: TRBJ1-1; abundance: few; v_gene: TRBV29-1; d_gene: TRBD1; CDR3nt: TGCAGCATATGGGACAGTTTGAACACTGAAGCTTTCTTT; CDR3aa: CSIWDSLNTEAFF
j_gene: TRBJ1-1; abundance: once; v_gene: TRBV5-6; d_gene: NA; CDR3nt: TGTGCCAGCAGCTTGCGGGGCCGGAACACTGAAGCTTTCTTT; CDR3aa: CASSLRGRNTEAFF
j_gene: TRBJ1-1; abundance: NA; v_gene: TRBV4-3; d_gene: NA; CDR3nt: TGCGCCAGCAGCCAAGACCCGGGGAACACTGAAGCTTTCTTT; CDR3aa: CASSQDPGNTEAFF
j_gene: TRBJ2-3; abundance: few; v_gene: TRBV7-9; d_gene: TRBD2; CDR3nt: TGTGCCAGCAGGTCCGTAGCGGGGGAGACAGATACGCAGTATTTT; CDR3aa: CASRSVAGETDTQYF
j_gene: TRBJ1-1; abundance: NA; v_gene: TRBV6-5; d_gene: NA; CDR3nt: TGTGCCAGCAGTTTGGGCCCTTTTGGAGGCAACACTGAAGCTTTCTTT; CDR3aa: CASSLGPFGGNTEAFF
j_gene: TRBJ2-3; abundance: NA; v_gene: TRBV7-9; d_gene: TRBD1; CDR3nt: TGTGCCAGCAGCTCGACCAGGGGGCATCGTGCAGATACGCAGTATTTT; CDR3aa: CASSSTRGHRADTQYF
j_gene: TRBJ2-7; abundance: few; v_gene: TRBV18; d_gene: NA; CDR3nt: TGTGCCAGCTCACCACTCCCTCTCGAGGGGCAGTACTTC; CDR3aa: CASSPLPLEGQYF
j_gene: TRBJ2-7; abundance: NA; v_gene: TRBV5-1; d_gene: NA; CDR3nt: TGCGCCAGCAGCTTGGATTGGGTCTTGTACGAGCAGTACTTC; CDR3aa: CASSLDWVLYEQYF